This is a list of T cell receptor beta chains from one sample in a study of cytomegalovirus exposure and HLA in healthy donors. The assay was immunoSEQ multiplex PCR, and TCRdb's table has in-frame clones only and misses some. The table includes fewer than 200,000 clones, about 70% detected once. The source material was PBMCs. The origin of the receptors is a woman aged 25 to 39 in good health and CMV-seronegative. Both conserved end residues are part of each CDR3. D genes are given only for firm matches. Clone size, where shown, is once, few, many, or a class for clones that have expanded.

d_call clone_size j_call v_call cdr3_aa cdr3_nt
TRBD2 few TRBJ2-1 TRBV5-4 CASSLPGTSGGVEQFF TGTGCCAGCAGCTTGCCCGGGACTAGCGGGGGGGTTGAGCAGTTCTTC
- once TRBJ1-3 TRBV29-1 CSVETVGNTIYF TGCAGCGTTGAGACTGTTGGAAACACCATATATTTT
TRBD2 - TRBJ2-1 TRBV10-1 CASSLERGGRNEQFF TGCGCCAGCAGCTTGGAGCGGGGGGGTAGGAATGAGCAGTTCTTC
TRBD2 - TRBJ2-3 TRBV15 CATSRLRGGGSTDTQYF TGTGCCACCAGCAGACTCCGGGGGGGAGGGAGCACAGATACGCAGTATTTT
TRBD2 - TRBJ2-3 TRBV5-1 CASSLDPSGAWGTQYF TGCGCCAGCAGCTTGGATCCTAGCGGGGCCTGGGGTACGCAGTATTTT
TRBD1 few TRBJ1-2 TRBV19 CASSTRQGSGDGYTF TGTGCCAGTAGTACACGACAGGGGAGTGGTGATGGCTACACCTTC
TRBD2 - TRBJ2-7 TRBV7-2 CASSLGLAGGAYEQYF TGTGCCAGCAGCTTAGGGTTAGCGGGAGGGGCCTACGAGCAGTACTTC
- - TRBJ2-7 TRBV4-3 CASSLAASSYEQYF TGCGCCAGCAGCCTAGCGGCAAGCTCCTACGAGCAGTACTTC
- - TRBJ1-4 TRBV18 CASSPGVQEKLFF TGTGCCAGCTCACCAGGTGTGCAGGAAAAACTGTTTTTT
TRBD1 - TRBJ2-7 TRBV11-2 CASSLDRLSYEQYF TGTGCCAGCAGCTTGGACAGGCTCTCCTACGAGCAGTACTTC
TRBD1 - TRBJ2-5 TRBV5-6 CASSLDRGETQYF TGTGCCAGCAGCTTGGACAGGGGAGAGACCCAGTACTTC
TRBD2 - TRBJ2-5 TRBV7-2 CASSLEASGQETQYF TGTGCCAGCAGCTTGGAGGCTAGCGGCCAAGAGACCCAGTACTTC
- - TRBJ1-6 TRBV5-1 CASTPGSSYNSPLHF TGCGCCAGCACCCCGGGAAGCTCCTATAATTCACCCCTCCACTTT
- once TRBJ2-7 TRBV18 CASSPPMSYEQYF TGTGCCAGCTCACCACCTATGAGCTACGAGCAGTACTTC